These 14 T cell receptor beta chains came from one sample sequenced in a study of T cells in Graves' hyperthyroidism and ophthalmopathy. There were TCR beta CDR3 regions amplified from RNA transcripts. The HTBI primer set drove a first-round RT-PCR of the TCR CDR3. TCRdb redid the calling of the multiplex PCR reads with MiXCR, one entry per CDR3 protein. In the table there are 600,000 or so distinct CDR3 sequences, 15% to 20% of which are singletons. The sample comprised blood. Receptors were obtained from a woman aged 25 to 39 with Graves' hyperthyroidism.

This clonotype was observed many times. This chain joins TRBV7-2 and TRBJ1-2; the D gene is possibly TRBD1 (6 bases). Between the trimmed V and J ends, which lost 4 bases and 1 base, there was a span of 16 bases. From germline, CDR1 is SGHTA and CDR2 FQGNSA. This CDR3 has 16 amino acids. The CDR3 DNA is TGTGCCAGCAGCTCAACAGGGTTGTCCCTTAACTATGGCTACACCTTC. Encoded protein: CASSSTGLSLNYGYTF.

In its sample, this clonotype was seen a few times. The chain carries TRBV28 and TRBJ2-7; TRBD1 matches 8 bases. With V trimmed by 2 bases and J by 3 bases, 9 bases remained unmatched. CDR1 and CDR2 from the germline V gene are MDHEN and SYDVKM. The CDR3 loop spans 16 amino acids. CDR3 nucleotides: TGTGCCAGCAGTTTAAAAACAGGGGGGCTTATCTACGAGCAGTACTTC. This gives the protein CASSLKTGGLIYEQYF.

This clonotype was picked up many times. The V gene is TRBV15, the J gene TRBJ1-3; D is uncertain. The CDR3 consists of 17 residues. Trimming shortened V by 0 bases and J by 0 bases, and 12 bases separated the two germline ends. CDR1 LNHNV and CDR2 YYDKDF come from the germline V gene (reference sequence). The CDR3 DNA reads TGTGCCACCAGCAGAGAGGTCGGACGCGTCTCTGGAAACACCATATATTTT. It is translated as CATSREVGRVSGNTIYF.

As for this clonotype: The junction does not match germline at one end; this may be a read error. The rearrangement links TRBV3-1 to TRBJ2-7; D uncertain. In germline, CDR1 is LGHDT, CDR2 YNNKEL (reference sequence). This CDR3 is built from 12 residues. The CDR3 protein is CACSYGRDEQYF. For the CDR3, the DNA is TGTGCCTGCAGCTACGGACGGGACGAGCAGTACTTC.

This clonotype was seen many times. This chain connects TRBV28 to TRBJ2-7; 14 bases fit TRBD2. The CDR3 spans 17 residues. The V segment lost 4 bases and the J segment 1 base; nucleotides outside the gene matches: 6. Germline V gene sequence: CDR1 MDHEN, CDR2 SYDVKM. CDR3 nucleotide sequence: TGTGCCAGCAGTTCTCGGACTAGCGGGAGGCGATCCTACGAGCAGTACTTC. Protein: CASSSRTSGRRSYEQYF.

The table lists this clonotype with many counts. The J gene is TRBJ2-3, the V gene TRBV10-3, with 8 bases that match TRBD2. Losses at the gene ends were 3 bases for V and 2 bases for J; bases not matched to a gene: 1. The CDR3 loop spans 14 amino acids. Germline CDR1 and CDR2: ENHRY and SYGVKD. The CDR3 DNA is TGTGCCATCAGTGATAGCGGGATCACAGATACGCAGTATTTT. It is translated as CAISDSGITDTQYF.

There are many counts of this clonotype. This sequence joins TRBV4-2 and TRBJ1-4; 11 bases match TRBD1. Trimming removed 2 bases from V and 8 bases from J; junction bases left unmatched: 4. The CDR3 has 15 amino acids. From germline, CDR1 is LGHNA and CDR2 YNFKEQ. The CDR3, as DNA: TGTGCCAGCAGCCAAAGGACAGGGGGCGTGGAAAAACTGTTTTTT. Its protein product is CASSQRTGGVEKLFF.

This clonotype occurred many times. The conserved final phenylalanine or tryptophan is absent from the CDR3, which likely points to a read error. V usage is TRBV24-1 and J usage is TRBJ2-2, with D tentatively TRBD2 (6 bases). Germline CDR1 reads KGHDR; CDR2 reads SFDVKD. The CDR3 covers 15 residues. The V end was cut by 4 bases, the J end by 5 bases, with 13 bases between. CDR3 in amino acids: CATSDDRTMTGELFL. CDR3 DNA sequence: TGTGCCACCAGTGACGACCGGACTATGACCGGGGAGCTGTTTCTT.

This clonotype was seen only a few times. The V and J genes are TRBV27 and TRBJ2-1; 13 nucleotides agree with TRBD2. V shed 5 bases, J shed 8 bases, and the junction held 18 bases outside the gene matches. Germline V gene sequence: CDR1 MNHEY, CDR2 SMNVEV (reference sequence). The CDR3 length is 19 residues. The CDR3 nucleotides are TGTGCCAGCAGTACCCGGGACAGGGGGACTAGCGGGGAGGTCGATGAGCAGTTCTTC. Its translation is CASSTRDRGTSGEVDEQFF.

Ten or more counts support this clonotype. The chain carries TRBV24-1 and TRBJ2-2, with TRBD1 matching over 12 bases. The CDR3 is made up of 17 amino acids. V was clipped by 3 bases and J by 6 bases; unmatched bases: 7. The V gene's germline CDR1 is KGHDR and CDR2 SFDVKD. CDR3 sequence reads: CATSDPHRDRGPGELFF. CDR3 coding DNA: TGTGCCACCAGTGATCCCCATCGGGACAGGGGGCCCGGGGAGCTGTTTTTT.

This clonotype was counted between two and nine times. This chain joins TRBV20-1 and TRBJ2-1; D uncertain. Trimming cost V 3 bases and J 5 bases, with 8 bases left between them. Germline V gene data show CDR1 as DFQATT and CDR2 as SNEGSKA (reference sequence). This CDR3 is 12 amino acids long. The CDR3: CSASPSNNEQFF. Written as DNA, the CDR3 is TGCAGTGCTAGTCCCAGTAACAATGAGCAGTTCTTC.

This sequence joins TRBV10-3 and TRBJ1-2, with D perhaps matching TRBD1 (5 bases). CDR1 is ENHRY, CDR2 SYGVKD, per germline. V was cut by 5 bases and J by 5 bases, with 15 bases left in between. CDR3 length: 14 amino acids. In DNA, the CDR3 is TGTGCCATCAGTTATCACGTACAGGCATATGGCTACACCTTC. This translates into CAISYHVQAYGYTF.

The chain joins TRBV18 to TRBJ2-7; 13 positions match TRBD2. Matching the DNA end better, TRBJ2-1 makes the J call doubtful. This CDR3 has 16 residues. Germline V gene lookup returns CDR1 KGHSH and CDR2 LQKENI. The CDR3 protein is CASSTRTSGRGYEQFF. For the CDR3, the DNA is TGTGCCAGCTCAACTAGGACTAGCGGGAGAGGATACGAGCAGTTCTTC.

The V call is TRBV30, the J call TRBJ2-1, with D perhaps matching TRBD2 (6 bases). This CDR3 region has 14 residues. Germline V gene sequence: CDR1 GTSNPN, CDR2 SVGIG (reference sequence). V dropped 2 bases and J dropped 0 bases, with 8 bases sitting between them. The CDR3 sequence is CAWSFGSSYNEQFF. The CDR3 DNA reads TGTGCCTGGAGTTTCGGGAGCTCCTACAATGAGCAGTTCTTC.